Listed below are T cell receptor beta chains from one sample, sequenced in a study of coeliac disease. Repertoires were generated with immunoSEQ multiplex PCR, while TCRdb's copy carries only in-frame clones and drops some. The sample shows under 6,500 clones, 55% to 70% of them seen only once. Sequenced sample: lymphocytes from the gut lamina propria. The receptor source for this set is a man between 65 and 85 years old with active celiac disease. CDR3s include the opening cysteine and the closing phenylalanine or tryptophan. D genes are given only for firm matches. Clone sizes are given selectively: once, few, many, or a class where the clone is expanded.

V gene	D gene	J gene	clone size	CDR3 protein	CDR3 DNA
TRBV18	.	TRBJ1-5	few	CASSPTGSLNQPQHF	TGTGCCAGCTCACCAACCGGGAGCCTCAATCAGCCCCAGCATTTT
TRBV11-1	TRBD1	TRBJ2-1	few	CASSHWDRRYDEQFF	TGTGCCAGCAGTCACTGGGACAGGCGATATGATGAGCAGTTCTTC
TRBV6-1	TRBD1	TRBJ1-1	.	CASSEGQVDTEAFF	TGTGCCAGCAGTGAGGGACAGGTGGACACTGAAGCTTTCTTT
TRBV27	TRBD2	TRBJ2-7	.	CASSPPSGSNDEQYF	TGTGCCAGCAGTCCCCCTAGCGGGAGTAATGACGAGCAGTACTTC
TRBV28	.	TRBJ1-6	once	CASTLSPIVTYNSPLHF	TGTGCCAGCACCCTCTCTCCTATAGTAACTTATAATTCACCCCTCCACTTT
TRBV2	.	TRBJ1-1	.	CASSEPGGTEAFF	TGTGCCAGCAGTGAACCGGGAGGGACTGAAGCTTTCTTT
TRBV6-1	TRBD1	TRBJ1-1	few	CASSGQGARTEAFF	TGTGCCAGCAGTGGACAGGGGGCGAGGACTGAAGCTTTCTTT
TRBV19	TRBD1	TRBJ1-2	few	CASSVTPGTGWHGYTF	TGTGCCAGTAGTGTGACGCCCGGGACAGGGTGGCATGGCTACACCTTC
TRBV9	TRBD1	TRBJ2-6	.	CASSADRASSGANVLTF	TGTGCCAGCAGCGCGGACAGGGCGAGCTCTGGGGCCAACGTCCTGACTTTC
TRBV18	.	TRBJ2-5	.	CASSPRTEQETQYF	TGTGCCAGCTCACCACGCACAGAACAAGAGACCCAGTACTTC
TRBV19	.	TRBJ1-2	.	CASSKRTESWGGYTF	TGTGCCAGTAGTAAACGGACGGAGTCATGGGGCGGCTACACCTTC
TRBV15	.	TRBJ2-1	.	CATRALRQGGYNEQFF	TGTGCCACCAGGGCTTTACGACAGGGAGGTTACAATGAGCAGTTCTTC
TRBV12-5	TRBD1	TRBJ2-1	.	CASGQKSGQGWGNEQFF	TGTGCTAGTGGCCAGAAGTCCGGACAGGGTTGGGGCAATGAGCAGTTCTTC
TRBV7-2	.	TRBJ1-6	few	CASSFSSWVNSPLHF	TGTGCCAGCAGCTTTAGCTCCTGGGTCAATTCACCCCTCCACTTT
TRBV10-1	.	TRBJ1-1	.	CASSEPNGHTMNTEAFF	TGCGCCAGCAGTGAGCCTAATGGGCACACGATGAACACTGAAGCTTTCTTT
TRBV19	.	TRBJ1-5	.	CASSIVPGDQPQHF	TGTGCCAGTAGTATCGTTCCAGGGGATCAGCCCCAGCATTTT
TRBV5-1	.	TRBJ1-1	.	CASSLSGSHTEAFF	TGCGCCAGCAGCTTGTCGGGGTCTCATACTGAAGCTTTCTTT
TRBV7-2	.	TRBJ1-4	.	CASSLAAGSNEKLFF	TGTGCCAGCAGCTTAGCTGCAGGGTCCAATGAAAAACTGTTTTTT
TRBV28	.	TRBJ2-3	.	CASSPLDREVGDTQYF	TGTGCCAGCAGTCCTCTCGACAGGGAGGTAGGAGATACGCAGTATTTT
TRBV14	.	TRBJ2-4	.	CASSQGARNIQYF	TGTGCCAGCAGCCAAGGGGCCAGGAACATTCAGTACTTC
TRBV5-1	.	TRBJ2-1	few	CASSFGNGGLPYNEQFF	.
TRBV6-6	.	TRBJ1-3	once	CASSYASGEGNTIYF	TGTGCCAGCAGTTACGCCAGCGGGGAGGGAAACACCATATATTTT
TRBV27	TRBD1	TRBJ2-7	.	CASSFLDRAYEQYF	TGTGCCAGCAGTTTCCTGGACAGGGCATACGAGCAGTACTTC
TRBV5-6	.	TRBJ2-3	.	CASSLWQGYTDTQYF	TGTGCCAGCAGCTTGTGGCAGGGTTATACAGATACGCAGTATTTT
TRBV30	TRBD1	TRBJ1-6	.	CAWKGTGVPPLHF	TGTGCCTGGAAAGGAACAGGGGTACCACCCCTCCACTTT